This paragraph reports one TCR beta chain. Its cognate antigen is unknown. The data derive from a study of glioma-infiltrating T cells after dendritic cell vaccination. The germline V gene has CDR1 SGHAT and CDR2 FQNNGV. Germline trimming cut 2 bases from V and 0 bases from J; bases unmatched to any gene: 6. CDR3 length: 16 amino acids. Study findings and constraints: Few patients contributed both blood and tumor specimens.

Measured with immunoSEQ multiplex PCR; TCRdb has only the in-frame clones, and not every one. The table shows 3,000 to 4,000 clones, with 93% occurring only once. The sequence was collected from a human donor with glioblastoma. This chain uses TRBV11-2 with TRBJ1-1, with 7 bases fitting TRBD1. The sequencing used blood, collected before dendritic cell vaccination. The CDR3 DNA sequence: TGTGCCAGCAGCTTACGGTTCGGGACAGTGAACACTGAAGCTTTCTTT. Residues: CASSLRFGTVNTEAFF. Based on the CDR3 plus reference TRBV11-2 and TRBJ1-1, the full variable domain is EAGVAQSPRYKIIEKRQSVAFWCNPISGHATLYWYQQILGQGPKLLIQFQNNGVVDDSQLPKDRFSAERLKGVDSTLKIQPAKLEDSAVYLCASSLRFGTVNTEAFFGQGTRLTVV.